Listed below are T cell receptor beta chains from one sample, sequenced in a study of T cell responses to AZD1222 COVID-19 vaccine. Measured with immunoSEQ multiplex PCR; TCRdb has only the in-frame clones, and not every one. The table lists around 210,000 clones, roughly 94% of them singletons. The sequences come from peripheral blood, collected 28 days after the second dose of the MenACWY control vaccine. The origin of the receptors is an adult who received the MenACWY meningococcal vaccine as a control. CDR3s include the opening cysteine and the closing phenylalanine or tryptophan. D genes are given only for firm matches. Clone size, where shown, is once, few, many, or a class for clones that have expanded.

>TRBJ2-7|TRBV28|-|-
TGTGCCAGCAGTCGCAAGGGCTACGAGCAGTACTTC
CASSRKGYEQYF
>TRBJ1-3|TRBV7-9|-|-
TGTGCCAGCAGCTTTGAGAAACTAGTTGGAAACACCATATATTTT
CASSFEKLVGNTIYF
>TRBJ1-1|TRBV7-3|-|-
TGTGCCAGCAGCTTAAGCATGAACACTGAAGCTTTCTTT
CASSLSMNTEAFF
>TRBJ1-4|TRBV5-5|TRBD1|-
TGTGCCAGCAGCGTCCGGGACAGCACTAATGAAAAACTGTTTTTT
CASSVRDSTNEKLFF
>TRBJ2-2|TRBV9|TRBD2|-
TGTGCCAGCAGCCGGACTAGCGGGACCCTTAATCCGGGGGAGCTGTTTTTT
CASSRTSGTLNPGELFF
>TRBJ1-2|TRBV4-3|-|-
TGCGCCAGCAGCCAAAACGGCCGGGACTATGGCTACACCTTC
CASSQNGRDYGYTF
>TRBJ2-7|TRBV3-1/TRBV3-2|-|-
TGTGCCAGCAGCCAAGATCTTGCGAGGGGCTACGAGCAGTACTTC
CASSQDLARGYEQYF
>TRBJ2-3|TRBV5-4|TRBD1|-
TGTGCCAGCAACCCGGACAGGGCGAGCACAGATACGCAGTATTTT
CASNPDRASTDTQYF
>TRBJ1-1|TRBV11-2|TRBD1|few
TGTGCCAGCAGCTCCCTCAGGGGACAGGCCTCGAACACTGAAGCTTTCTTT
CASSSLRGQASNTEAFF
>TRBJ2-7|TRBV9|-|-
TGTGCCAGCAGCGTAGGGTTCGACGCGGGGCAGTACTTC
CASSVGFDAGQYF
>TRBJ2-1|TRBV5-4|-|-
TGTGCCAGCAGCCCACGGGCCGCCAATGAGCAGTTCTTC
CASSPRAANEQFF
>TRBJ1-3|TRBV28|-|-
TGTGCCAGCAGTTTATTGGTCGGCACTTCTGGAAACACCATATATTTT
CASSLLVGTSGNTIYF
>TRBJ1-4|TRBV28|-|-
TGTGCCAGCACCACCAGCCCGGCTAATGAAAAACTGTTTTTT
CASTTSPANEKLFF
>TRBJ1-6|TRBV21-1|-|-
TGTGCCAGCAGCAAAGTTGGGACAGACAATTCACCCCTCCACTTT
CASSKVGTDNSPLHF
>TRBJ1-1|TRBV24-1|TRBD1|-
TGTGCCACCAGTGATCCCGGACAGGGTGAAGCTTTCTTT
CATSDPGQGEAFF
>TRBJ2-3|TRBV5-1|-|-
TGCGCCAACCGCCTGACGCTAGACACAGATACGCAGTATTTT
CANRLTLDTDTQYF
>TRBJ2-1|TRBV6-6|TRBD2|-
TGTGCCAGCAGTCCCCAAGCGGGAAGCGGGGGGCAGTTCTTC
CASSPQAGSGGQFF
>TRBJ2-3|TRBV7-3|-|-
TGTGCCAGCAGCCTCCCGGGTGCGCCAGATACGCAGTATTTT
CASSLPGAPDTQYF
>TRBJ2-3|TRBV7-9|-|once
TGTGCCAGCAGCTCTCAGACAAGGTCGAGGGATACGCAGTATTTT
CASSSQTRSRDTQYF
>TRBJ1-6|TRBV28|-|few
TGTGCCAGCAGTCCCCTAGAAGGGCTGAACAATTCACCCCTCCACTTT
CASSPLEGLNNSPLHF
>TRBJ1-1|TRBV6-2/TRBV6-3|TRBD1|-
TGTGCCAGCAGTTACCGGGACAGGGCCCTCACTGAAGCTTTCTTT
CASSYRDRALTEAFF
>TRBJ1-4|TRBV5-1|-|-
TGCGCCAGCAGCTTGGACGTAAGGACAGACAGAAATGAAAAACTGTTTTTT
CASSLDVRTDRNEKLFF
>TRBJ1-2|TRBV28|TRBD1|-
TGTGCCAGCAGGGGGACAGGGGGTAACTATGGCTACACCTTC
CASRGTGGNYGYTF
>TRBJ1-5|TRBV6-1|-|-
TGTGCCAGCAGTGAACTACTTGGGCCGGGCAGCCAGCCCCAGCATTTT
CASSELLGPGSQPQHF
>TRBJ1-1|TRBV27|TRBD1|-
TGTGCCAGCAGCCCCGGGACAGTAAACACTGAAGCTTTCTTT
CASSPGTVNTEAFF
>TRBJ1-6|TRBV9|-|-
TGTGCCAGCAGCGGCCTAAGAGGGGAGACGGATAATAATTCACCCCTCCACTTT
CASSGLRGETDNNSPLHF
>TRBJ2-3|TRBV5-1|-|once
TGCGCCAGCAGGCCCAGCGGGAGCACAGATACGCAGTATTTT
CASRPSGSTDTQYF
>TRBJ1-6|TRBV28|-|-
TGTGCCAGCAGTTTGGGGCAAGTTAATTCACCCCTCCACTTT
CASSLGQVNSPLHF
>TRBJ2-3|TRBV9|-|-
TGTGCCAGCAGCGTAGCTGCGGGAGATACGCAGTATTTT
CASSVAAGDTQYF
>TRBJ1-1|TRBV5-6|TRBD1|-
TGTGCCAGCAGCGCAGGGGGCGGGGGAGCTTTCTTT
CASSAGGGGAFF
>TRBJ1-1|TRBV7-9|TRBD1|few
TGTGCCAGCAGCTCTAAACAGGGGGCGCCTGAAGCTTTCTTT
CASSSKQGAPEAFF
>TRBJ2-7|TRBV18|TRBD1|-
TGTGCCAGCTCCCCACAGGGGTTATACGAGCAGTACTTC
CASSPQGLYEQYF
>TRBJ2-7|TRBV5-1|-|once
TGCGCCAGCAGCTTGGTTGGGGGCGAGGGATACGAGCAGTACTTC
CASSLVGGEGYEQYF
>TRBJ2-7|TRBV7-2|TRBD2|-
TGTGCCAGCAGCGCGACTAGCGGGGACTTCTACGAGCAGTACTTC
CASSATSGDFYEQYF
>TRBJ2-7|TRBV3-1/TRBV3-2|-|-
TGTGCCAGCAGCCAAGAACGCTCCTACGAGCAGTACTTC
CASSQERSYEQYF
>TRBJ1-3|TRBV18|-|-
TGTGCCAGCTCTTCAGGGTACGGCTCTGGAAACACCATATATTTT
CASSSGYGSGNTIYF
>TRBJ1-5|TRBV5-8|TRBD1|-
TGTGCCAGCAGCTTTGCGGGACAGGTAGGACAGCCCCAGCATTTT
CASSFAGQVGQPQHF
>TRBJ1-6|TRBV13|TRBD1|-
TGTGCCAGCAGCTTAGGGCCAGGGGGCATGGATTCACCCCTCCACTTT
CASSLGPGGMDSPLHF
>TRBJ1-1|TRBV12-3/TRBV12-4|-|-
TGTGCCAGCAGTCGCCCCGCGGGCACTGAAGCTTTCTTT
CASSRPAGTEAFF
>TRBJ2-3|TRBV12-5|TRBD2|-
TGTGCTAGTGGTTTGGGGCTAGCGGCCACAGATACGCAGTATTTT
CASGLGLAATDTQYF
>TRBJ2-7|TRBV27|TRBD2|-
TGTGCCAGCAGTTTGGTCGCGGGAGGGCCCTACGAGCAGTACTTC
CASSLVAGGPYEQYF
>TRBJ2-7|TRBV6-2/TRBV6-3|TRBD1|once
TGTGCCAGCAGTTTCGGACAGGGGCTCAACGAGCAGTACTTC
CASSFGQGLNEQYF
>TRBJ1-1|TRBV6-5|TRBD1|-
TGTGCCAGCATTAGGACAGGCTCCTATGAAGCTTTCTTT
CASIRTGSYEAFF
>TRBJ1-2|TRBV29-1|TRBD1|-
TGCAGCGTTGAATACAGGGGGGGCTACACCTTC
CSVEYRGGYTF
>TRBJ1-2|TRBV3-1/TRBV3-2|-|-
TGTGCCAGCAGCCAAGATCCCAGCTATGGCTACACCTTC
CASSQDPSYGYTF
>TRBJ1-2|TRBV20-1|TRBD1|-
TGCAGTGCTACAGGGGGCGATGGCTACACCTTC
CSATGGDGYTF
>TRBJ1-1|TRBV9|TRBD1|once
TGTGCCAGCAGTACGACTGGGACAGGGTCATCTGAAGCTTTCTTT
CASSTTGTGSSEAFF
>TRBJ1-5|TRBV3-1/TRBV3-2|-|-
TGTGCCAGCAGCCCTATAGACAGTAATCAGCCCCAGCATTTT
CASSPIDSNQPQHF